This TCR beta chain is drawn from a study of blood T cell repertoires in COVID-19. The wider study: T cells, B-cell-depleted T cells, or PBMCs supplied cDNA or gDNA.

A single count supports this clone. The age range of participants was roughly 18 to 90 years, with residence in about two dozen US areas. Germline CDR1 is LNHNV and CDR2 is YYDKDF (reference sequence). The CDR3 runs 16 residues. V gave up 1 base and J gave up 5 bases; unmatched junction bases: 5. Using immunoSEQ multiplex PCR, the repertoire was profiled, and TCRdb retains in-frame clones only, with some absent. This sample yields about 180,000 clones, of which around 82% are seen a single time; 15% to 20% belongs to the top ten. The sequence came from a man aged 55-75 years who had recovered from COVID-19. V gene TRBV15 combines with J gene TRBJ2-1, with 10 bases identical to TRBD1. Sequencing was carried out using PBMCs or T cells enriched from blood (not recorded which). CDR3 amino acids: CATSRGGTGVHNEQFF. CDR3 nucleotide sequence: TGTGCCACCAGCAGAGGGGGGACAGGGGTTCACAATGAGCAGTTCTTC.